This T cell receptor (beta chain) emerged from a study of shared clonotypes between healthy human individuals. At the level of the study: Plates per donor: three CD4 naive, three CD4 memory, two CD8 naive, one CD8 memory.

TCRdb's table, derived via immunoSEQ multiplex PCR, lists solely in-frame clones and lacks some. The repertoire consists of more than 600,000 clones, with about 90% occurring once and the leading ten covering 20% to 25%. The study's findings and limits: On the whole, naive subsets had larger estimated richness than memory subsets had. Non-shared clonotypes had lower generation probabilities than clonotypes shared by all four sorted-subset donors.

Trimming removed 7 bases from V and 2 bases from J; junction bases left unmatched: 8. CDR1 MNHNS and CDR2 SASEGT come from the germline V gene. The CDR3 has 15 residues. As for this clone: Its antigen remains unidentified.

Selected positively for CCR7 and CD45RO-negative, naive CD8 cells excluded terminally differentiated effector memory CD45RA+ cells. V is TRBV6-1 and J is TRBJ2-3, with 8 bases matching TRBD2. Sample: naive CD8+ T cells sorted from blood. The clonotype originates from a man aged 30 to 45 in good health. CDR3 bases: TGTGCCAGCAAAAACGGGGGGGTTCCCACAGATACGCAGTATTTT. Amino acids: CASKNGGVPTDTQYF.